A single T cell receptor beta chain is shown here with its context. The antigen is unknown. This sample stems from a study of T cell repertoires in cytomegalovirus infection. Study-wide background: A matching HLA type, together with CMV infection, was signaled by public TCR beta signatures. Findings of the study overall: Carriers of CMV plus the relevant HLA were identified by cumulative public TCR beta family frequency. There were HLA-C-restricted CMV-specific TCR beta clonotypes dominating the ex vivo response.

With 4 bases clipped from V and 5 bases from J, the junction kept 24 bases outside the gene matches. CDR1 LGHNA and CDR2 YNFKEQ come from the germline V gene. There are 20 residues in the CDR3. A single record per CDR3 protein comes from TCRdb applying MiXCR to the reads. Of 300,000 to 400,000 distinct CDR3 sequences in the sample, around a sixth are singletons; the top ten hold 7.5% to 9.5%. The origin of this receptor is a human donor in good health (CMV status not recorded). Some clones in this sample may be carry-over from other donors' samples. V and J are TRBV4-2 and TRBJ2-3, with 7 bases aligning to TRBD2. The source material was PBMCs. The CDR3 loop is CASSLVAPFEVAGNGDTQYF. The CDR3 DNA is TGTGCCAGCAGCCTCGTTGCCCCCTTTGAGGTAGCGGGCAATGGAGATACGCAGTATTTT.